A selection of T cell receptor beta chains follows, all from one sample in a study of cytomegalovirus exposure and HLA in healthy donors. The method was immunoSEQ multiplex PCR; TCRdb's version includes in-frame clones alone and lacks a portion of them. The sample holds 200,000 to 250,000 clones, about 80% seen once. Sample: PBMCs. The receptors derive from a woman aged 40 to 50 in good health and CMV-seropositive. The CDR3 runs from the conserved cysteine through the conserved F or W. Fields, in order: V gene, CDR3 length, J gene, clone size, D gene, CDR3 DNA, CDR3 protein. D genes are given only for firm matches. Clone size, where shown, is once, few, many, or a class for clones that have expanded.

TRBV6-5	11	TRBJ1-2	NA	NA	TGTGCCAGCAGTTATCGGTCCGGCTACACCTTC	CASSYRSGYTF
TRBV6-4	14	TRBJ1-2	NA	NA	TGTGCCAGCAGTGAATTTCAGGGTAACTATGGCTACACCTTC	CASSEFQGNYGYTF
TRBV27	17	TRBJ2-6	NA	NA	TGTGCCAGCAGGGAACCGGGACTCATCTCTGGGGCCAACGTCCTGACTTTC	CASREPGLISGANVLTF
TRBV11-1	16	TRBJ2-5	few	TRBD1	TGTGCCAGCAGCTCCCCTTTCCGTAGGGGGCGAGAGACCCAGTACTTC	CASSSPFRRGRETQYF
TRBV4-1	15	TRBJ2-5	NA	NA	TGCGCCAGCACCTCCCCGGGAAAAACGGGGGAGACCCAGTACTTC	CASTSPGKTGETQYF
TRBV14	12	TRBJ2-1	NA	NA	TGTGCCAGCAGCCGATCTAGCAATGAGCAGTTCTTC	CASSRSSNEQFF
TRBV7-8	14	TRBJ1-1	once	NA	TGTGCCAGCAGCTTAGACAGGGTTCTCACTGAAGCTTTCTTT	CASSLDRVLTEAFF
TRBV5-5	18	TRBJ1-5	NA	NA	TGTGCCAGCAGCTTCCTTTGGGGCAGGGAAAGACCCAATCAGCCCCAGCATTTT	CASSFLWGRERPNQPQHF
TRBV25-1	16	TRBJ2-3	NA	NA	TGTGCCAGCAGTGAATGGGCCAGCGGACCCGCAGATACGCAGTATTTT	CASSEWASGPADTQYF
TRBV2	14	TRBJ1-2	NA	TRBD1	TGTGCCAGCAGTGAAACAGGGGTGGACTATGGCTACACCTTC	CASSETGVDYGYTF
TRBV29-1	13	TRBJ2-1	NA	NA	TGCAGCTCCCAAATAAGCGCGGCACATGAGCAGTTCTTC	CSSQISAAHEQFF
TRBV19	17	TRBJ2-1	NA	TRBD2	TGTGCCAGTAGTATCCCAGCGGGAGGAAGCCCCTACAATGAGCAGTTCTTC	CASSIPAGGSPYNEQFF
TRBV11-1	15	TRBJ2-7	once	TRBD2	TGTGCCAGCAGCTCACAGGGACTAGCGGGGCAGGAGCAGTACTTC	CASSSQGLAGQEQYF
TRBV9	14	TRBJ2-1	NA	NA	TGTGCCAGCAGCGTAAGGTGGGAGAACCATGAGCAGTTCTTC	CASSVRWENHEQFF
TRBV7-2	14	TRBJ1-1	NA	NA	TGTGCCAGCAGCTTAGATGGAGGTCACACTGAAGCTTTCTTT	CASSLDGGHTEAFF
TRBV4-2	14	TRBJ2-1	NA	NA	TGTGCCAGCAGCCAAGGGACTACCTACAATGAGCAGTTCTTC	CASSQGTTYNEQFF
TRBV19	14	TRBJ1-1	once	NA	TGTGCCAGTAGTACACAGGCGGTACAAACTGAAGCTTTCTTT	CASSTQAVQTEAFF
TRBV2	14	TRBJ2-7	NA	TRBD1	TGTGCCAGCAGGGGTAACAGGGGTCCCTACGAGCAGTACTTC	CASRGNRGPYEQYF
TRBV7-9	16	TRBJ2-1	NA	TRBD2	TGTGCCAGCAGTGATATCGATAGCGGGAGGGTTCGGGAGCAGTTCTTC	CASSDIDSGRVREQFF
TRBV7-8	13	TRBJ1-1	NA	NA	TGTGCCAGCAGCGAGAGGGTGTATACTGAAGCTTTCTTT	CASSERVYTEAFF
TRBV7-9	13	TRBJ1-1	NA	NA	TGTGCCAGCTACAAGAGCGAGAACACTGAAGCTTTCTTT	CASYKSENTEAFF
TRBV4-3	15	TRBJ2-5	NA	NA	TGCGCCAGCAGCCAAGACGACTCAAAAATAGAGACCCAGTACTTC	CASSQDDSKIETQYF
TRBV25-1	13	TRBJ2-7	few	NA	TGTGCCAGCAGTGACAGGGAACTGGGCGAGCAGTACTTC	CASSDRELGEQYF
TRBV19	15	TRBJ1-2	NA	NA	TGTGCCAGTAGTATCAACAGGGTGTCTAACTATGGCTACACCTTC	CASSINRVSNYGYTF
TRBV9	16	TRBJ1-4	NA	TRBD1	TGTGCCAGCAGCGTAGGGACAGGTGGACGGGGTGAAAAACTGTTTTTT	CASSVGTGGRGEKLFF
TRBV7-8	14	TRBJ1-2	NA	TRBD1	TGTGCCAGCAGCTTACGGGACAGTAACTATGGCTACACCTTC	CASSLRDSNYGYTF
TRBV5-1	13	TRBJ2-5	NA	NA	TGCGCCAGCAGCTTTCGTAAACAAGAGACCCAGTACTTC	CASSFRKQETQYF
TRBV4-1	15	TRBJ2-5	NA	TRBD1	TGCGCCAGCAGCCAAGATCCAGGGGGCCAAGAGACCCAGTACTTC	CASSQDPGGQETQYF
TRBV5-1	14	TRBJ2-1	once	NA	TGCGCCAGCAGCTCCTTACACCCCAACAATGAGCAGTTCTTC	CASSSLHPNNEQFF
TRBV4-3	16	TRBJ2-7	NA	TRBD1	TGCGCCAGCAGCCAAGCCCCGGGACAGGGATCCTACGAGCAGTACTTC	CASSQAPGQGSYEQYF
TRBV29-1	12	TRBJ1-2	NA	NA	TGCAGCGTTATGACAGAGAACTATGGCTACACCTTC	CSVMTENYGYTF
TRBV7-9	12	TRBJ1-1	NA	NA	TGTGCCAGCAGCTTAGCTGCCCGGGAAGCTTTCTTT	CASSLAAREAFF